Each of the 18 T cell receptor beta chains below was sequenced from the same sample in a study of monozygotic twins with inflammatory bowel disease. TCRdb re-analyzed the 5' RACE reads; it lists each CDR3 protein once, without DNA. The sample is made up of around 150,000 distinct CDR3 sequences, and the top ten hold roughly 2.3% of it. Input material: blood. Receptor source: a human donor with ulcerative colitis or Crohn's disease, or a healthy co-twin of an affected twin (not recorded which).

The gene calls are TRBV28 and TRBJ2-5; checking the TCRdb D call of TRBD1 is not possible without DNA. The CDR3 is 14 amino acids. From germline, CDR1 is MDHEN and CDR2 SYDVKM. The chain's CDR3 is CASSSGTWMETQYF.

The chain is built from TRBV5-1 and TRBJ2-1; there is no DNA to check the TCRdb D call of TRBD2. CDR1 is SGHRS, CDR2 YFSETQ, per germline. The CDR3 covers 17 residues. CDR3 loop: CASSPWGGAGSYNEQFF.

The V and J genes are TRBV6-1 and TRBJ2-1; lacking DNA, the TRBD1 call made by TCRdb goes unchecked. Germline assignment: CDR1 MNHNS and CDR2 SASEGT. The CDR3 runs 16 residues. CDR3 sequence: CASSATGEIQWDEQFF.

The chain couples TRBV20-1 to TRBJ1-5; TCRdb gives TRBD1 as the D gene, but with no DNA this cannot be confirmed. Germline V gene data show CDR1 as DFQATT and CDR2 as SNEGSKA (reference sequence). The CDR3 extends over 14 amino acids. The CDR3 spells CSVKGGGGHQPQHF.

The V and J genes are TRBV20-1 and TRBJ1-2. In germline, CDR1 is DFQATT, CDR2 SNEGSKA (reference sequence). The CDR3 contains 13 residues. CDR3 sequence reads: CSAVKRLGTSVTF.

The V and J genes are TRBV7-2 and TRBJ2-7; as DNA is missing, the TRBD1 call by TCRdb cannot be tested. Germline V gene data show CDR1 as SGHTA and CDR2 as FQGNSA. CDR3 length equals 14 residues. CDR3 sequence: CASSIKGASYEQYF.

The chain links TRBV12-3 or TRBV12-4 to TRBJ1-2. This CDR3 spans 16 amino acids. The CDR3 reads CASRLGPARPLRGYTF.

The rearrangement links TRBV29-1 to TRBJ2-5; with no DNA, the TCRdb D assignment of TRBD1 cannot be verified. CDR1 SQVTM and CDR2 ANQGSEA come from the germline V gene. The CDR3 length is 12 residues. CDR3 protein: CSGGTPQETQYF. Using reference TRBV29-1 and TRBJ2-5 for the parts outside the CDR3, the full variable domain is SAVISQKPSRDICQRGTSLTIQCQVDSQVTMMFWYRQQPGQSLTLIATANQGSEATYESGFVIDKFPISRPNLTFSTLTVSNMSPEDSSIYLCSGGTPQETQYFGPGTRLLVL.

The V call is TRBV7-8, the J call TRBJ2-2; as DNA is missing, the TRBD1 call by TCRdb cannot be tested. The V gene's germline CDR1 is SGHVS and CDR2 FQNEAQ. The CDR3 extends over 15 amino acids. The CDR3 reads CASRRLQGADGELFF.

The chain employs TRBV20-1 and TRBJ1-3. The CDR3 covers 15 residues. CDR1 DFQATT and CDR2 SNEGSKA come from the germline V gene (reference sequence). The CDR3 loop reads CSALDRERSGNTIYF.

V is TRBV16 and J is TRBJ1-6; with no DNA, the TCRdb D assignment of TRBD1 cannot be verified. The CDR3 spans 14 residues. Germline CDR1 reads KGHSY; CDR2 reads FQNENV. CDR3 loop: CASRTSLVGSPLHF.

The chain recombines TRBV29-1 with TRBJ2-7; TCRdb's assignment of TRBD1 cannot be checked, as there is no DNA. There are 12 residues in the CDR3. CDR1 and CDR2 from the germline V gene are SQVTM and ANQGSEA. Here the CDR3 reads CSARGPGYEQYF.

The chain recombines TRBV2 with TRBJ1-4; TCRdb gives TRBD1 as the D gene, but with no DNA this cannot be confirmed. This CDR3 spans 14 amino acids. Germline values: CDR1 SNHLY, CDR2 FYNNEI. The CDR3 reads CASTPGQGDEKLFF.

This CDR3 is CASSVGRPGQPQHF. The chain has TRBV5-5 and TRBJ1-5; the TCRdb D gene call, TRBD1, has no DNA to confirm it. Germline lookup yields CDR1 SGHKS and CDR2 YYEKEE (reference sequence). CDR3 size: 14 residues.

The chain recombines TRBV19 with TRBJ1-5. The CDR3 spans 12 residues. The germline CDR1 and CDR2 sequences are LNHDA and SQIVND (reference sequence). CDR3 residues: CASSIGNQPQHF.

The V gene is TRBV12-3 or TRBV12-4, the J gene TRBJ2-1; TCRdb picks TRBD2, but there is no DNA to check that call. The CDR3 loop spans 16 amino acids. The CDR3 region is CASSRRDSGSYNEQFF.

This chain uses TRBV12-3 or TRBV12-4 with TRBJ2-2. This CDR3 region has 12 residues. CDR3: CASSLTTGELFF.

J is TRBJ2-1 and V is TRBV6-2 or TRBV6-3; TCRdb picks TRBD2, but there is no DNA to check that call. This CDR3 contains 16 residues. Germline V gene lookup returns CDR1 MNHEY and CDR2 SVGEGT. The CDR3 reads CASRTLSGRVYNEQFF.